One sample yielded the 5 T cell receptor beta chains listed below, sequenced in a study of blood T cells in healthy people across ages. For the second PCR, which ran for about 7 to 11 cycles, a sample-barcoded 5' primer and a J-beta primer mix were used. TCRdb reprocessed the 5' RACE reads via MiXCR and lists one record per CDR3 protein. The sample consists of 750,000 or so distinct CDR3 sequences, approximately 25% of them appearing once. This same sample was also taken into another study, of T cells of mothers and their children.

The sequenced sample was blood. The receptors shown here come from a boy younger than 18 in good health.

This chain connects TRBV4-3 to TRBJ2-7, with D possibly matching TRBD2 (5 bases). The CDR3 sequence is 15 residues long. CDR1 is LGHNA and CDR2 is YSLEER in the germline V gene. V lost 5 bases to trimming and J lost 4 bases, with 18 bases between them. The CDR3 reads CASSGSWGGGYEQYF. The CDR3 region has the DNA TGCGCCAGCAGCGGATCATGGGGTGGCGGGTACGAGCAGTACTTC.

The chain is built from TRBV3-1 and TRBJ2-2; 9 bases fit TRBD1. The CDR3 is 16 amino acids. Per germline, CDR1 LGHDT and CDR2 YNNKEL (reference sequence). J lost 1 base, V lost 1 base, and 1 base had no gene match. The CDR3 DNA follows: TGTGCCAGCAGCCAAGTGACAGGGGGGAACACCGGGGAGCTGTTTTTT. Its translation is CASSQVTGGNTGELFF.

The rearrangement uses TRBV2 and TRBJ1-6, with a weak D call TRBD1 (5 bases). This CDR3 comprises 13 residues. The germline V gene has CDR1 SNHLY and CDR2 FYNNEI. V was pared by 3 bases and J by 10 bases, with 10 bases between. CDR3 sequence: CASSDVGVSPLHF. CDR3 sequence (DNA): TGTGCCAGCAGTGATGTAGGGGTATCACCCCTCCACTTT.

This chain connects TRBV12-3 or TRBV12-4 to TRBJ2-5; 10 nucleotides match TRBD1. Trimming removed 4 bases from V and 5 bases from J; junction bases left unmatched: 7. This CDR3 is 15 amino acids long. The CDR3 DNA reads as TGTGCCAGCAGTTCCCCAGGGACAGGGGTCGAGACCCAGTACTTC. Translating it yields CASSSPGTGVETQYF.

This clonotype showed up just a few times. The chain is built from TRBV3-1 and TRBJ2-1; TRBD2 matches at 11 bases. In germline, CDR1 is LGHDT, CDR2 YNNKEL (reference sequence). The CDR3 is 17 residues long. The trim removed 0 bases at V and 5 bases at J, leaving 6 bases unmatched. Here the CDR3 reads CASSQDSATSGNNEQFF. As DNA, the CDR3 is TGTGCCAGCAGCCAAGATAGCGCGACTAGCGGGAACAATGAGCAGTTCTTC.